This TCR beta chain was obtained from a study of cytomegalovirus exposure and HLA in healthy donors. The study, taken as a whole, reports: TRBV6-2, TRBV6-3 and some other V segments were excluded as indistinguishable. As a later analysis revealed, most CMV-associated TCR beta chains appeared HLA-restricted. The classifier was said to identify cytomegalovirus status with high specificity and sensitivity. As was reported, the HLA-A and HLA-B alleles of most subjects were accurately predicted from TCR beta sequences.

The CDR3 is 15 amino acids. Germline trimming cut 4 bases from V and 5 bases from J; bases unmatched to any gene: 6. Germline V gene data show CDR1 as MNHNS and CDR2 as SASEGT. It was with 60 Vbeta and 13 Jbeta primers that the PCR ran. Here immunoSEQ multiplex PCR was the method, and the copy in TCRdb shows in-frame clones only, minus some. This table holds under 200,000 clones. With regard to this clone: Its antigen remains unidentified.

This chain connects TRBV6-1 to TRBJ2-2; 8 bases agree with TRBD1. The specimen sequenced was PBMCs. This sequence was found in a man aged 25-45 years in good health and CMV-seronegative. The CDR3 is CASSAQGAYTGELFF. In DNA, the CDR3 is TGTGCCAGCAGTGCCCAGGGGGCGTATACCGGGGAGCTGTTTTTT.